The 23 T cell receptor beta chains given below trace back to one sample, sequenced in a study of PD-1 blockade in classical Hodgkin lymphoma. Assay used: immunoSEQ multiplex PCR; TCRdb lists only in-frame clones, some missing. The table includes around 43,000 clones, just over 90% detected once. Regarding time point: newly diagnosed, previously untreated cHL patient sample. What was sequenced was peripheral blood mononuclear cells (PBMCs). The receptors derive from a human donor with classical Hodgkin lymphoma.

The genes are TRBV5-5 and TRBJ1-5; D ambiguous. V lost 0 bases and J 3 bases, leaving 10 bases between the germline ends. The CDR3 is made up of 15 amino acids. CDR1 is SGHKS, CDR2 YYEKEE, per germline (reference sequence). CDR3 bases: TGTGCCAGCAGCTTGGAGCACAGAGCCAATCAGCCCCAGCATTTT. It yields the protein CASSLEHRANQPQHF.

The rearrangement joins TRBV5-5 to TRBJ1-2; TRBD1 aligns across 9 bases. The CDR3 sequence is 14 residues long. The germline V gene encodes CDR1 SGHKS and CDR2 YYEKEE (reference sequence). Unmatched junction bases numbered 7, after V lost 5 bases and J lost 5 bases. This CDR3 reads CASSLQGASYGYTF. DNA of the CDR3: TGTGCCAGCAGTTTACAGGGGGCGTCGTATGGCTACACCTTC. The complete variable domain, with remaining parts taken from reference TRBV5-5 and TRBJ1-2, reads DAGVTQSPTHLIKTRGQQVTLRCSPISGHKSVSWYQQVLGQGPQFIFQYYEKEERGRGNFPDRFSARQFPNYSSELNVNALLLGDSALYLCASSLQGASYGYTFGSGTRLTVV.

This chain joins TRBV9 and TRBJ2-2; no clear D gene. Germline values: CDR1 SGDLS, CDR2 YYNGEE. With 2 bases removed from V and 11 bases from J, the gap between germline ends came to 19 bases. The CDR3 runs to 15 residues. CDR3 protein: CASSVIEEPFRELFF. CDR3 DNA: TGTGCCAGCAGCGTGATAGAGGAACCGTTTAGAGAGCTGTTTTTT.

The J gene is TRBJ2-7, the V gene TRBV5-5; 9 bases agree with TRBD1. V was clipped by 2 bases and J by 2 bases; unmatched bases: 2. Germline CDR1 is SGHKS and CDR2 is YYEKEE (reference sequence). This CDR3 comprises 14 residues. The CDR3 DNA is TGTGCCAGCAGCTTCTGGACAGGGGCCTACGAGCAGTACTTC. It translates to CASSFWTGAYEQYF.

The rearrangement joins TRBV14 to TRBJ2-1; D could derive from TRBD1 or TRBD2 (5 bases each). Germline assignment: CDR1 SGHDN and CDR2 FVKESK. V gave up 4 bases and J gave up 9 bases, with 19 bases separating them. This CDR3 has 15 amino acids. The CDR3 loop is CASSRLRDPEREQFF. The CDR3 bases are TGTGCCAGCAGCCGACTAAGGGACCCTGAGCGTGAGCAGTTCTTC.

CDR3: CASSTGQGYGAYNEQFF. The CDR3 DNA sequence: TGTGCCAGTAGTACCGGACAGGGGTACGGCGCCTACAATGAGCAGTTCTTC. The rearrangement joins TRBV19 to TRBJ2-1; 9 nucleotides line up with TRBD1. The CDR3 length is 17 residues. The V gene's germline CDR1 is LNHDA and CDR2 SQIVND (reference sequence). Trimming removed 4 bases from V and 2 bases from J; junction bases left unmatched: 9.

Note on this clone: The same CDR3 arises from other DNA sequences in this sample as well. The chain employs TRBV29-1 and TRBJ2-3; D is undetermined. This CDR3 is 10 amino acids long. Looked up from germline, CDR1 is SQVTM and CDR2 is ANQGSEA. V lost 6 bases, J lost 6 bases, and 7 bases lay in between. The CDR3 sequence is CSVSPDTQYF. CDR3 nucleotides: TGCAGCGTCAGTCCCGATACGCAGTATTTT.

The rearrangement uses TRBV29-1 and TRBJ2-7, with D possibly matching TRBD2 (5 bases). Trimming shortened V by 5 bases and J by 2 bases, and 19 bases separated the two germline ends. CDR1 and CDR2 (germline): SQVTM, ANQGSEA. The CDR3 length is 15 residues. CDR3 coding DNA: TGCAGCGTTCTGAAGGCTGGGAGTGAGACCTACGAGCAGTACTTC. Its translation is CSVLKAGSETYEQYF.

V usage is TRBV27 and J usage is TRBJ2-4; 9 bases fit TRBD2. The J segment lost 8 bases and the V segment lost 8 bases, leaving 22 bases of the junction unmatched. This CDR3 is built from 18 residues. Germline CDR1 reads MNHEY; CDR2 reads SMNVEV (reference sequence). The CDR3 region has the DNA TGTGCCAGCGGCCCCCGACCCTTAGTAGCGGGAGCCGGGGACATTCAGTACTTC. It specifies CASGPRPLVAGAGDIQYF.

This chain connects TRBV27 to TRBJ2-3; 7 positions match TRBD2. Germline-derived CDR1 and CDR2 are MNHEY and SMNVEV (reference sequence). J lost 4 bases, V lost 2 bases, and 6 bases had no gene match. The CDR3 runs to 15 residues. CDR3 DNA sequence: TGTGCCAGCAGTTTAGCTGTAGCGGGCCCAGATACGCAGTATTTT. It specifies CASSLAVAGPDTQYF.

The V call is TRBV2, the J call TRBJ1-1; D is ambiguous. Germline CDR1 is SNHLY and CDR2 is FYNNEI. Trimming stripped 2 bases from V and 0 bases from J, with 10 bases between. The CDR3 is 15 amino acids. CDR3 sequence reads: CASSEQATMNTEAFF. DNA for the CDR3: TGTGCCAGCAGTGAACAGGCTACGATGAACACTGAAGCTTTCTTT.

The chain combines TRBV7-9 with TRBJ2-1; 7 bases match TRBD2. Germline assignment: CDR1 SEHNR and CDR2 FQNEAQ (reference sequence). The CDR3 contains 12 residues. Unmatched junction bases numbered 10, after V lost 5 bases and J lost 15 bases. Here the CDR3 reads CASSGGLVYLFF. DNA of the CDR3: TGTGCCAGCAGCGGTGGACTAGTCTATCTGTTCTTC.

The chain joins TRBV9 to TRBJ2-1, with a weak D call TRBD2 (7 bases). The CDR3 extends over 14 amino acids. Germline CDR1 is SGDLS and CDR2 is YYNGEE. V dropped 3 bases and J dropped 8 bases, with 15 bases sitting between them. DNA for the CDR3: TGTGCCAGCAGCGCCCTAGGGGGGGGCCATGAGCAGTTCTTC. Amino acid sequence: CASSALGGGHEQFF.

The chain uses TRBV2 and TRBJ2-2; D remains unclear. V lost 5 bases and J lost 8, with 9 bases in between. The CDR3 is 12 residues long. The germline V gene encodes CDR1 SNHLY and CDR2 FYNNEI. CDR3 sequence reads: CASSPDAGELFF. CDR3 nucleotide sequence: TGTGCCAGCAGTCCTGACGCTGGGGAGCTGTTTTTT.

CDR3 residues: CASSSTYGAEDGYTF. The DNA for the CDR3 is TGTGCCAGCAGCTCTACCTATGGGGCAGAGGACGGCTACACCTTC. The rearrangement uses TRBV7-8 and TRBJ1-2; TRBD1 might be the D (5 bases). The CDR3 loop spans 15 amino acids. CDR1 is SGHVS and CDR2 is FQNEAQ in the germline V gene. The ends were cut back, 4 bases at V and 8 bases at J, with 20 bases in the middle.

There are a few counts of this clone. V is TRBV5-5 and J is TRBJ2-7; D not certain. Germline V lookup: CDR1 SGHKS, CDR2 YYEKEE (reference sequence). Trimming left V 4 bases short and J 2 bases short, with 19 bases between. The CDR3 extends over 16 amino acids. CDR3 DNA sequence: TGTGCCAGCAGCCCGGTGTTTGGGCGTTTCGCCTACGAGCAGTACGTC. This codes for CASSPVFGRFAYEQYV.

The V and J genes are TRBV6-6 and TRBJ1-2; possible D gene TRBD1, 6 bases. The CDR3 is 13 residues long. Germline values: CDR1 MNHNY, CDR2 SVGAGI (reference sequence). Trimming took 7 bases from V and 4 from J, leaving 13 bases between them. CDR3 protein: CASTTGAGYGYTF. CDR3 nucleotide sequence: TGTGCCAGCACCACGGGGGCGGGCTATGGCTACACCTTC.

This clone was detected only once. The V call is TRBV6-1, the J call TRBJ2-1; D unresolved. Germline loops: CDR1 MNHNS, CDR2 SASEGT. The CDR3 spans 13 residues. Trimming stripped 2 bases from V and 5 bases from J, with 7 bases between. CDR3 in amino acids: CASSELDHNEQFF. CDR3 DNA sequence: TGTGCCAGCAGTGAATTAGATCACAATGAGCAGTTCTTC.

The chain carries TRBV7-2 and TRBJ1-5, with D tentatively TRBD1 (6 bases). Germline V lookup: CDR1 SGHTA, CDR2 FQGNSA. The CDR3 loop spans 16 amino acids. V lost 2 bases and J 4 bases, leaving 15 bases between the germline ends. The CDR3 DNA follows: TGTGCCAGCAGCTTATATGGCAGGGGAGGGAATCAGCCCCAGCATTTT. Protein sequence: CASSLYGRGGNQPQHF. The full variable domain, its missing parts supplied by reference TRBV7-2 and TRBJ1-5, is GAGVSQSPSNKVTEKGKDVELRCDPISGHTALYWYRQSLGQGLEFLIYFQGNSAPDKSGLPSDRFSAERTGGSVSTLTIQRTQQEDSAVYLCASSLYGRGGNQPQHFGDGTRLSIL.

The J gene is TRBJ1-3, the V gene TRBV4-2; TRBD1 aligns across 8 bases. CDR1 and CDR2 from the germline V gene are LGHNA and YNFKEQ. This CDR3 region has 16 residues. V shed 4 bases, J shed 0 bases, and the junction held 5 bases outside the gene matches. This CDR3 is CASSLRGQDSGNTIYF. CDR3 nucleotides: TGTGCCAGCAGCCTACGGGGACAGGACTCTGGAAACACCATATATTTT.

This CDR3 reads CASSPIAGTPQETQYF. The CDR3 DNA sequence: TGCGCCAGCAGCCCCATAGCGGGAACGCCCCAAGAGACCCAGTACTTC. This chain connects TRBV5-1 to TRBJ2-5; 8 bases line up with TRBD2. The trim removed 4 bases at V and 1 base at J, leaving 9 bases unmatched. The CDR3 loop spans 16 amino acids. Germline V gene sequence: CDR1 SGHRS, CDR2 YFSETQ.

The chain links TRBV28 to TRBJ1-5; no clear D gene. Germline V gene lookup returns CDR1 MDHEN and CDR2 SYDVKM. The V end was cut by 2 bases, the J end by 3 bases, with 17 bases between. The CDR3 has 17 amino acids. The CDR3 nucleotides are TGTGCCAGCAGTTTACTGGGTTTGGGCCAGAACAATCAGCCCCAGCATTTT. It specifies CASSLLGLGQNNQPQHF. Full variable domain (outside the CDR3, taken from reference TRBV28 and TRBJ1-5): DVKVTQSSRYLVKRTGEKVFLECVQDMDHENMFWYRQDPGLGLRLIYFSYDVKMKEKGDIPEGYSVSREKKERFSLILESASTNQTSMYLCASSLLGLGQNNQPQHFGDGTRLSIL.

V and J are TRBV2 and TRBJ1-5; tentatively, D is TRBD1 (5 bases). Germline V gives CDR1 SNHLY, CDR2 FYNNEI. V was shortened by 7 bases and J by 7 bases, with 14 bases between the two germline ends. The CDR3 runs to 13 residues. The CDR3 DNA sequence: TGTGCCAGCAAAGGGGATTCCGGCCAGCCCCAGCATTTT. The encoded protein is CASKGDSGQPQHF. Using reference TRBV2 and TRBJ1-5 for the parts outside the CDR3, the full variable domain is EPEVTQTPSHQVTQMGQEVILRCVPISNHLYFYWYRQILGQKVEFLVSFYNNEISEKSEIFDDQFSVERPDGSNFTLKIRSTKLEDSAMYFCASKGDSGQPQHFGDGTRLSIL.